This T cell receptor (beta chain) was observed in a study of response to subunit inactivated influenza vaccine. Study-level results: T cells newly recruited by each seasonal influenza vaccination are few, the authors suggested.

As to this clonotype: The antigen is unknown.

TCRdb used MiXCR to reprocess the RT-PCR reads, holding one entry per CDR3 protein. This repertoire shows 400,000 to 650,000 distinct CDR3 sequences, roughly 7.6% found once; its top ten account for roughly 14%. This clonotype was obtained from a man between 50 and 69 years old who received an inactivated influenza vaccine. The material sequenced was PBMCs from blood, taken 23 months after vaccination.

The CDR3 here is CASSTITSGGSYNEQFF. The DNA for the CDR3 is TGTGCCAGCAGCACGATAACTAGCGGGGGGTCCTACAATGAGCAGTTCTTC. This sequence joins TRBV11-2 and TRBJ2-1, with 12 bases that match TRBD2. Trimming removed 5 bases from V and 1 base from J; junction bases left unmatched: 6. The CDR3 is 17 residues long. The V gene's germline CDR1 is SGHAT and CDR2 FQNNGV.